This TCR beta chain was found in a study of T-cell memory formation after mild COVID-19. Study conclusions and caveats: Contracting clones from day 15 to 85 had balanced CD4/CD8; later expanders favoured CD4+.

V lost 6 bases, J lost 2 bases, and 16 bases stayed unmatched. Germline V gives CDR1 MNHEY, CDR2 SVGEGT. This CDR3 has 18 residues. This clonotype was seen a few times. Its antigen is not known. TCR alpha and TCR beta cDNA libraries carrying sample barcodes and UMIs were produced by 5'RACE using constant-segment primers. Via MiXCR, TCRdb re-called the 5' RACE reads, giving one row per CDR3 protein. The table includes 400,000 to 500,000 distinct CDR3 sequences, approximately 24% detected once. Specimen: PBMCs or a T cell subset sorted from them (not recorded which). This sequence originates from an adult woman who had mild COVID-19 (a few samples of this study predate the infection). Cell type and time point are not known. The rearrangement joins TRBV6-2 or TRBV6-3 to TRBJ2-7, with TRBD2 matching 10 bases. CDR3 sequence reads: CASRTSGTGRIGTYEQYF. The CDR3, as DNA: TGTGCCAGCAGAACTAGCGGGACCGGGCGAATAGGAACCTACGAGCAGTACTTC.